Listed below are T cell receptor beta chains from one sample, sequenced in a study of T cells expressing NK-cell markers. TCRdb derives one entry per CDR3 protein from the 5' RACE reads, leaving out DNA. The sample has 250,000 to 300,000 distinct CDR3 sequences. The sample comprised blood T cells: a sorted CD56 or NKG2C T cell subset, CD4+ or CD8+ T cells, or bulk PBMC T cells (not recorded which). The receptors derive from a woman between 18 and 70 years old in good health. CDR3s include the opening cysteine and the closing phenylalanine or tryptophan.

J: TRBJ1-1
V: TRBV4-3
CDR3: CASSQGQGRFGTEAFF

J: TRBJ1-1
V: TRBV12-3/TRBV12-4
CDR3: CASSLDHPNTEAFF

J: TRBJ2-2
V: TRBV12-3/TRBV12-4
CDR3: CASSQQGANTGELFF

J: TRBJ2-1
V: TRBV14
CDR3: CASSRTGTGGYNEQFF

J: TRBJ2-2
V: TRBV30
CDR3: CAWTAVRGTGELFF

J: TRBJ1-1
V: TRBV28
CDR3: CASSPSLGIQGLDEAFF

J: TRBJ2-1
V: TRBV12-3/TRBV12-4
CDR3: CASSPSRVPGYNEQFF

J: TRBJ1-1
V: TRBV9
CDR3: CASSPRSPSQGSEAFF

J: TRBJ1-2
V: TRBV12-3/TRBV12-4
CDR3: CASSFKWGGGYTF

J: TRBJ1-4
V: TRBV20-1
CDR3: CSAIAGDGLFF

J: TRBJ2-1
V: TRBV3-1
CDR3: CASSQFGYNEQFF

J: TRBJ1-1
V: TRBV9
CDR3: CASSVGESYFF

J: TRBJ1-1
V: TRBV5-4
CDR3: CASSRNRTGVNTEAFF

J: TRBJ2-3
V: TRBV4-3
CDR3: CASSSTGTRGDTRYF

J: TRBJ2-1
V: TRBV7-3
CDR3: CASSYSVSSEQFF

J: TRBJ1-2
V: TRBV12-3/TRBV12-4
CDR3: CASSLMASDYGYTF

J: TRBJ1-1
V: TRBV7-2
CDR3: CASSLARAEAFF

J: TRBJ2-2
V: TRBV6-1
CDR3: CASSPPWEFGELFF

J: TRBJ1-3
V: TRBV20-1
CDR3: CSARHRSGNTIYF

J: TRBJ2-6
V: TRBV7-3
CDR3: CASSFSVYSGANVLTF

J: TRBJ1-5
V: TRBV20-1
CDR3: CSATGTGASGNQPQHF

J: TRBJ1-1
V: TRBV15
CDR3: CATSRATGANTEAFF

J: TRBJ1-6
V: TRBV7-2
CDR3: CASSFDREYSPLHF

J: TRBJ2-5
V: TRBV12-3/TRBV12-4
CDR3: CASSTGVETQYF